A selection of T cell receptor beta chains follows, all from one sample in a study of cytomegalovirus exposure and HLA in healthy donors. Profiling relied on immunoSEQ multiplex PCR, and the TCRdb table lists in-frame clones only, not all of them. The sample's table shows about 200,000 clones. Sequenced input: PBMCs. Receptors were obtained from a boy between 5 and 17 years old in good health and CMV-seronegative. CDR3s include the opening cysteine and the closing phenylalanine or tryptophan. D genes are given only for firm matches.

>TRBJ1-1|TRBV7-8|TRBD1
CASSQWGTGVSDEAFF
TGTGCCAGCAGCCAGTGGGGGACAGGGGTTAGTGATGAAGCTTTCTTT
>TRBJ1-1|TRBV18|-
CASSPPGGLGTEAFF
TGTGCCAGCTCACCACCGGGGGGGCTCGGCACTGAAGCTTTCTTT
>TRBJ2-5|TRBV7-8|-
CASSFTGPGETQYF
TGTGCCAGCAGCTTTACGGGTCCGGGAGAGACCCAGTACTTC
>TRBJ2-5|TRBV29-1|-
CSVVGPSGGETQYF
TGCAGCGTTGTAGGCCCCTCGGGCGGGGAGACCCAGTACTTC
>TRBJ2-7|TRBV27|TRBD2
CASATTSGYEQYF
TGTGCCAGCGCCACGACTAGCGGCTACGAGCAGTACTTC
>TRBJ2-5|TRBV6-5|TRBD1
CASSYSGTDQETQYF
TGTGCCAGCAGTTACTCCGGGACAGATCAAGAGACCCAGTACTTC
>TRBJ2-2|TRBV5-1|TRBD2
CASSQPGGTTGELFF
TGCGCCAGCAGCCAACCGGGGGGTACCACCGGGGAGCTGTTTTTT
>TRBJ2-2|TRBV5-4|TRBD1
CASRRTGDYYTGELFF
TGTGCCAGCCGACGGACAGGAGATTACTACACCGGGGAGCTGTTTTTT
>TRBJ1-4|TRBV7-8|-
CASSPEQLLNEKLFF
TGTGCCAGCAGCCCGGAGCAACTCCTCAATGAAAAACTGTTTTTT
>TRBJ1-2|TRBV4-1|TRBD1
CASSQDLDRGWNDYTF
TGCGCCAGCAGCCAAGATCTGGACAGGGGATGGAACGACTACACCTTC
>TRBJ2-3|TRBV25-1|-
CASSFTDTQYF
TGTGCCAGCAGCTTCACAGATACGCAGTATTTT
>TRBJ1-1|TRBV4-1|-
CASSQDGAVNTEAFF
TGCGCCAGCAGCCAAGATGGGGCGGTGAACACTGAAGCTTTCTTT
>TRBJ1-4|TRBV5-6|TRBD1
CASSLWDRNATNEKLFF
TGTGCCAGCAGCTTGTGGGACAGGAATGCAACTAATGAAAAACTGTTTTTT
>TRBJ2-1|TRBV7-8|-
CASSWTVYNEQFF
TGTGCCAGCAGCTGGACAGTCTACAATGAGCAGTTCTTC
>TRBJ2-2|TRBV2|TRBD2
CASKTGGPRTGELFF
TGTGCCAGTAAAACGGGGGGGCCGAGAACCGGGGAGCTGTTTTTT
>TRBJ1-2|TRBV19|-
CASSIGGGGSPSARYGYTF
TGTGCCAGTAGTATAGGGGGCGGGGGATCCCCCTCGGCCCGCTATGGCTACACCTTC
>TRBJ1-1|TRBV7-2|-
CASSDSLGEAFF
TGTGCCAGCAGCGACTCTTTGGGTGAAGCTTTCTTT
>TRBJ1-1|TRBV5-1|TRBD1
CASSLKAGGVNTEAFF
TGCGCCAGCAGCTTGAAGGCAGGGGGAGTTAACACTGAAGCTTTCTTT
>TRBJ1-1|TRBV2|TRBD1
CASSPGQGWPMNTEAFF
TGTGCCAGCAGTCCCGGACAGGGATGGCCAATGAACACTGAAGCTTTCTTT
>TRBJ1-2|TRBV27|-
CASRREGQIDFNYGYTF
TGTGCCAGCAGGAGAGAGGGACAAATCGACTTTAACTATGGCTACACCTTC
>TRBJ2-3|TRBV5-1|TRBD2
CASSFGGVRGRDTQYF
TGCGCCAGCAGCTTCGGGGGGGTCCGAGGTAGAGATACGCAGTATTTT
>TRBJ2-5|TRBV20-1|-
CSARLGETQYF
TGCAGTGCTAGACTCGGAGAGACCCAGTACTTC
>TRBJ1-2|TRBV27|-
CASSLYRSTDYTF
TGTGCCAGCAGTTTATACAGGTCGACTGACTACACCTTC
>TRBJ2-3|TRBV7-2|TRBD2
CASSFEIAGGPRTDTQYF
TGTGCCAGCAGCTTCGAAATAGCGGGGGGGCCGCGCACAGATACGCAGTATTTT
>TRBJ1-1|TRBV2|-
CAPPPRGRSRNTEAFF
TGTGCGCCTCCCCCCAGGGGCCGGAGTAGGAACACTGAAGCTTTCTTT
>TRBJ1-1|TRBV19|-
CASSPGRGRAFF
TGTGCCAGTAGTCCCGGGAGGGGTCGAGCTTTCTTT
>TRBJ2-3|TRBV2|TRBD2
CASSKPGLAGGRADTQYF
TGTGCCAGCAGTAAACCGGGACTAGCGGGGGGTCGGGCAGATACGCAGTATTTT
>TRBJ2-7|TRBV7-9|TRBD2
CASSFLVRTSGGPYEQYF
TGTGCCAGCAGCTTTCTAGTCCGGACCAGCGGGGGACCCTACGAGCAGTACTTC
>TRBJ1-5|TRBV5-8|-
CASSLRRNSNQPQHF
TGTGCCAGCAGCTTAAGGAGGAATAGCAATCAGCCCCAGCATTTT
>TRBJ2-1|TRBV2|-
CASTRGWGGSNEQFF
TGTGCCAGCACCAGAGGGTGGGGGGGCAGCAATGAGCAGTTCTTC
>TRBJ2-3|TRBV7-3|TRBD1
CASRPTGADTQYF
TGTGCCAGCAGGCCCACAGGGGCCGATACGCAGTATTTT
>TRBJ1-2|TRBV30|-
CAWSVAGLNYGYTF
TGTGCCTGGAGTGTCGCAGGGCTAAACTATGGCTACACCTTC
>TRBJ1-1|TRBV13|TRBD1
CASSAYNRGLNTEAFF
TGTGCCAGCAGCGCCTACAACAGGGGGCTGAACACTGAAGCTTTCTTT
>TRBJ2-5|TRBV6-1|TRBD2
CASSEPGLAGWQETQYF
TGTGCCAGCAGCGAACCAGGACTAGCGGGGTGGCAAGAGACCCAGTACTTC
>TRBJ1-3|TRBV4-1|TRBD1
CASSQPGGTRGNTIYF
TGCGCCAGCAGCCAACCAGGGGGGACACGGGGAAACACCATATATTTT
>TRBJ2-7|TRBV6-5|-
CASTRPGSYEQYF
TGTGCCAGCACCAGGCCAGGATCCTACGAGCAGTACTTC
>TRBJ2-7|TRBV6-5|TRBD1
CASSYGTGPYEQYF
TGTGCCAGCAGTTATGGGACAGGGCCCTACGAGCAGTACTTC